The 27 T cell receptor beta chains in this list originate from one sample, sequenced in a study of T cells expressing NK-cell markers. TCRdb re-called the 5' RACE reads and gives one entry per CDR3 protein, without DNA. Reported are about 460,000 distinct CDR3 sequences; the ten largest clones contain almost 1.5%. The material sequenced was blood T cells: a sorted CD56 or NKG2C T cell subset, CD4+ or CD8+ T cells, or bulk PBMC T cells (not recorded which). These receptors all come from a woman in her 50s in good health.

V and J are TRBV6-4 and TRBJ2-3; the D gene TCRdb calls, TRBD1, cannot be checked with no DNA. The CDR3 totals 14 residues. The germline CDR1 and CDR2 sequences are MRHNA and SNTAGT. CDR3 amino acids: CASSDQGGGDTQYF.

The chain joins TRBV15 to TRBJ2-4; the D gene TCRdb calls, TRBD2, cannot be checked with no DNA. The CDR3 extends over 14 amino acids. Germline CDR1 is LNHNV and CDR2 is YYDKDF (reference sequence). The CDR3 sequence is CATSEPMRVNIQYF.

V usage is TRBV24-1 and J usage is TRBJ2-2; absent DNA, TCRdb's TRBD1 call cannot be checked. The CDR3 totals 16 residues. CDR1 KGHDR and CDR2 SFDVKD come from the germline V gene. The CDR3 is CATSDFTGGNTGELFF.

The chain has TRBV21-1 and TRBJ2-3. TRBV21-1 has pseudogene status. This CDR3 comprises 14 residues. The CDR3 spells CASSKLPSMDTQYF.

The chain combines TRBV5-1 with TRBJ1-2; TCRdb picks TRBD1, but there is no DNA to check that call. The germline CDR1 and CDR2 sequences are SGHRS and YFSETQ. CDR3 length: 16 amino acids. CDR3 sequence reads: CASSLGIQGSGYGYTF.

The rearrangement links TRBV12-3 or TRBV12-4 to TRBJ2-7. The CDR3 runs 16 residues. The chain's CDR3 is CASSLRLAVYSYEQYF.

This chain connects TRBV5-5 to TRBJ2-3. CDR1 is SGHKS and CDR2 is YYEKEE in the germline V gene (reference sequence). This CDR3 has 15 residues. The CDR3 here is CASSLVLLAPDTQYF. The entire variable domain, with the rest obtained from reference TRBV5-5 and TRBJ2-3, is as follows: DAGVTQSPTHLIKTRGQQVTLRCSPISGHKSVSWYQQVLGQGPQFIFQYYEKEERGRGNFPDRFSARQFPNYSSELNVNALLLGDSALYLCASSLVLLAPDTQYFGPGTRLTVL.

The CDR3 loop is CASSSSLGGRGTDTQYF. The chain couples TRBV5-1 to TRBJ2-3; the D call of TRBD2 rests on TCRdb alone, since no DNA is present to check it. CDR3 length: 17 residues. The germline gives CDR1 SGHRS, CDR2 YFSETQ.

The rearrangement joins TRBV7-9 to TRBJ2-1. The CDR3 extends over 15 amino acids. Germline loops: CDR1 SEHNR, CDR2 FQNEAQ (reference sequence). This CDR3 is CASSPDESSYNEQFF. Together with reference TRBV7-9 and TRBJ2-1, the CDR3 gives the full variable domain: DTGVSQNPRHKITKRGQNVTFRCDPISEHNRLYWYRQTLGQGPEFLTYFQNEAQLEKSRLLSDRFSAERPKGSFSTLEIQRTEQGDSAMYLCASSPDESSYNEQFFGPGTRLTVL.

The chain links TRBV3-1 to TRBJ2-1; as DNA is missing, the TRBD2 call by TCRdb cannot be tested. CDR3 length equals 14 residues. Germline lookup yields CDR1 LGHDT and CDR2 YNNKEL (reference sequence). CDR3 sequence reads: CASSLTEGSNEQFF.

The chain joins TRBV12-3 or TRBV12-4 to TRBJ2-6. The CDR3 has 14 residues. The CDR3 sequence: CASSKGFGANVLTF.

The J gene is TRBJ1-1, the V gene TRBV11-3; TCRdb outputs TRBD1, but without DNA this stays unchecked. Germline V gene lookup returns CDR1 SGHNT and CDR2 YENEEA. The CDR3 sequence is 15 residues long. This chain's CDR3 is CASSPSGAGNTEAFF.

J is TRBJ2-1 and V is TRBV6-5; TCRdb's assignment of TRBD1 cannot be checked, as there is no DNA. Germline V gene data show CDR1 as MNHEY and CDR2 as SVGAGI. This CDR3 has 15 residues. CDR3 sequence reads: CASSALGSRDNEQFF.

The chain has TRBV7-8 and TRBJ2-5. In germline, CDR1 is SGHVS, CDR2 FQNEAQ. This CDR3 is built from 14 residues. The chain's CDR3 is CASSRLGSQETQYF.

The chain is built from TRBV20-1 and TRBJ2-3; as DNA is missing, the TRBD1 call by TCRdb cannot be tested. CDR1 and CDR2 from the germline V gene are DFQATT and SNEGSKA (reference sequence). This CDR3 region has 15 residues. CDR3 protein: CSAISRAPGPDTQYF.

The CDR3 reads CASSPEGRKGMQFF. This chain links TRBV12-3 or TRBV12-4 with TRBJ2-1; TCRdb's D gene call, TRBD2, goes unchecked for lack of DNA. The length of the CDR3 is 14 residues.

The genes are TRBV2 and TRBJ2-7. The CDR3 sequence is 12 residues long. The germline CDR1 and CDR2 sequences are SNHLY and FYNNEI. Here the CDR3 reads CASTVLSYEQYF.

The chain has TRBV11-2 and TRBJ1-1; the TRBD1 assignment by TCRdb is unverifiable without DNA. Germline CDR1 and CDR2: SGHAT and FQNNGV. This CDR3 spans 16 amino acids. The CDR3: CASSPSQGNQNTEAFF.

The genes are TRBV10-3 and TRBJ2-1; the D call of TRBD1 rests on TCRdb alone, since no DNA is present to check it. Germline CDR1 and CDR2: ENHRY and SYGVKD. There are 15 residues in the CDR3. The CDR3 spells CAISEEGQGKDEQFF.

The chain is built from TRBV20-1 and TRBJ2-7; TCRdb's D call of TRBD2 is untestable without DNA. CDR1 and CDR2 from the germline V gene are DFQATT and SNEGSKA (reference sequence). This CDR3 contains 14 residues. The CDR3 sequence is CSALSGRVPYEQYF.

The chain recombines TRBV9 with TRBJ1-4; TCRdb gives TRBD1 as the D gene, but with no DNA this cannot be confirmed. Per the germline V gene, CDR1 is SGDLS and CDR2 is YYNGEE. This CDR3 region has 15 residues. CDR3 sequence reads: CASSPRTGRNEKLFF.

V gene TRBV10-2 combines with J gene TRBJ2-3. CDR3 length equals 14 residues. Looked up from germline, CDR1 is WSHSY and CDR2 is SAAADI. CDR3 sequence: CASSEQTSTDTQYF.

The chain joins TRBV29-1 to TRBJ1-4; TCRdb's assignment of TRBD1 cannot be checked, as there is no DNA. The germline gives CDR1 SQVTM, CDR2 ANQGSEA. CDR3 length equals 15 residues. The CDR3 reads CSVELPDNRKPELFF.

The rearrangement links TRBV4-1 to TRBJ2-5; TCRdb returns TRBD1, unconfirmable since there is no DNA. Per germline, CDR1 MGHRA and CDR2 YSYEKL. The CDR3 has 14 amino acids. The CDR3 reads CASSQPQGKETQYF.

The rearrangement links TRBV2 to TRBJ2-6; TCRdb's D call of TRBD1 is untestable without DNA. This CDR3 has 17 amino acids. Germline CDR1 SNHLY, CDR2 FYNNEI. The CDR3 region is CASSEAPRGPGANVLTF.

This chain uses TRBV20-1 with TRBJ2-3; TCRdb lists TRBD2, though no DNA is available to test this call. CDR1 and CDR2 from the germline V gene are DFQATT and SNEGSKA (reference sequence). CDR3 length: 14 residues. CDR3 region: CSATIAGERATQYF.

The chain joins TRBV4-1 to TRBJ2-4; TCRdb proposes TRBD2, but this gene call is untestable without DNA. Germline CDR1 reads MGHRA; CDR2 reads YSYEKL. The CDR3 runs 18 residues. CDR3 residues: CASRDSGRASREQNIQYF.